One and the same sample provided the 20 T cell receptor beta chains below, sequenced in a study of blood T cells in healthy people across ages. A second PCR, run for about 7 to 11 cycles, used a sample-barcoded 5' primer plus a J-beta primer mix. TCRdb reanalysed the 5' RACE reads using MiXCR and keeps one entry per CDR3 protein. The sample lists 850,000 or so distinct CDR3 sequences; around 26% were seen once. The sample taken for sequencing was blood. These receptors were obtained from a woman aged 80 or over in good health.

The table lists this clonotype with many counts. This may stem from a read error, because a much larger clone lies one nucleotide away. The chain recombines TRBV20-1 with TRBJ2-5, with TRBD2 as a possible D gene (7 bases). Germline CDR1 and CDR2: DFQATT and SNEGSKA (reference sequence). V was cut by 3 bases and J by 11 bases, with 28 bases left in between. The length of the CDR3 is 16 residues. Here the CDR3 reads CSARSGGGGSRNEQYF. CDR3 DNA sequence: TGCAGTGCTAGGTCTGGAGGGGGGGGAAGCAGGAATGAGCAGTACTTC.

This clonotype was recorded many times. V and J are TRBV6-6 and TRBJ2-5; possibly TRBD2 for D (7 bases). Germline V gene sequence: CDR1 MNHNY, CDR2 SVGAGI (reference sequence). V gave up 8 bases and J gave up 1 base, with 17 bases separating them. There are 15 residues in the CDR3. The CDR3 DNA reads as TGTGCCAGCCTCCCCAGGGGAGGGTCCCAAGAGACCCAGTACTTC. This encodes CASLPRGGSQETQYF.

This clonotype appeared many times. The chain combines TRBV20-1 with TRBJ2-5; D gene unclear. V was shortened by 0 bases and J by 3 bases, with 11 bases between the two germline ends. The CDR3 length is 14 residues. Germline CDR1 DFQATT, CDR2 SNEGSKA (reference sequence). The CDR3 coding sequence is TGCAGTGCTAGAGAAGGACCTAAAAAAGAGACCCAGTACTTC. It is translated as CSAREGPKKETQYF.

This clonotype was seen just once. The CDR3 nucleotides are TGCGCCAGCAGGCCCACATCCCAACACAATGAGCAGTTCTTC. It translates to CASRPTSQHNEQFF. The chain joins TRBV5-1 to TRBJ2-1; D remains unclear. CDR3 size: 14 residues. Germline CDR1 SGHRS, CDR2 YFSETQ. Trimming stripped 5 bases from V and 5 bases from J, with 14 bases between.

The table lists this clonotype with a few counts. The chain employs TRBV28 and TRBJ2-3, with a possible D match to TRBD2 (7 bases). Trimming cost V 2 bases and J 0 bases, with 18 bases left between them. CDR1 and CDR2 from the germline V gene are MDHEN and SYDVKM. The CDR3 is 18 amino acids. The CDR3, as DNA: TGTGCCAGCAGTTTAATGGGACTTAGGGGGGGGAGCACAGATACGCAGTATTTT. Protein sequence: CASSLMGLRGGSTDTQYF. Filled out from reference TRBV28 and TRBJ2-3, the complete variable domain reads DVKVTQSSRYLVKRTGEKVFLECVQDMDHENMFWYRQDPGLGLRLIYFSYDVKMKEKGDIPEGYSVSREKKERFSLILESASTNQTSMYLCASSLMGLRGGSTDTQYFGPGTRLTVL.

This clonotype appeared many times. V and J are TRBV4-3 and TRBJ1-6, with TRBD1 matching 7 bases. This CDR3 has 16 amino acids. Looked up from germline, CDR1 is LGHNA and CDR2 is YSLEER. V gave up 4 bases and J gave up 4 bases; unmatched junction bases: 7. The CDR3 loop is CASSPALGQYNSPLHF. The CDR3 region has the DNA TGCGCCAGCAGCCCGGCCCTGGGACAGTATAATTCACCCCTCCACTTT.

This clonotype occurred a few times. The CDR3 here is CASSDWGDSNQPQHF. CDR3 nucleotides: TGTGCCAGCAGTGATTGGGGGGATAGCAATCAGCCCCAGCATTTT. This chain joins TRBV25-1 and TRBJ1-5, with D possibly being TRBD1 (5 bases). Germline CDR1 reads MGHDK; CDR2 reads SYGVNS. This CDR3 spans 15 amino acids. V lost 3 bases and J lost 0, with 9 bases in between.

This chain links TRBV27 with TRBJ2-2; unclear D gene. V lost 2 bases to trimming and J lost 2 bases, with 9 bases between them. CDR3 length: 15 amino acids. CDR1 and CDR2 from the germline V gene are MNHEY and SMNVEV (reference sequence). The CDR3 region is CASSLPWANTGELFF. The CDR3 DNA follows: TGTGCCAGCAGTTTACCTTGGGCAAACACCGGGGAGCTGTTTTTT.

The table lists this clonotype with a few counts. The chain is built from TRBV3-1 and TRBJ1-2, with D hard to call. The CDR3 totals 16 residues. V lost 5 bases and J lost 3, with 19 bases in between. The germline gives CDR1 LGHDT, CDR2 YNNKEL (reference sequence). In nucleotides, the CDR3 is TGTGCCAGCAGCTTCTCACCTAACGGTCGACACTATGGCTACACCTTC. It encodes CASSFSPNGRHYGYTF.

This clonotype turned up a few times. The CDR3 spells CSARDMKQPQGIGNEQFF. The CDR3 DNA reads TGCAGTGCTAGAGATATGAAACAGCCCCAAGGGATTGGCAATGAGCAGTTCTTC. This chain joins TRBV20-1 and TRBJ2-1, with D hard to call. V gave up 0 bases and J gave up 6 bases, with 24 bases separating them. Germline-derived CDR1 and CDR2 are DFQATT and SNEGSKA (reference sequence). The CDR3 has 18 amino acids.

The chain links TRBV6-1 to TRBJ1-6; D gene uncertain. CDR1 and CDR2 from the germline V gene are MNHNS and SASEGT. Trimming cost V 2 bases and J 1 base, with 12 bases left between them. The CDR3 runs to 17 residues. The DNA of the CDR3 is TGTGCCAGCAGTGAATTTGGGAGCGGATCCTATAATTCACCCCTCCACTTT. Residues: CASSEFGSGSYNSPLHF.

This clonotype showed up just a few times. This chain links TRBV6-2 or TRBV6-3 with TRBJ1-5; the D is unclear. Germline loops: CDR1 MNHEY, CDR2 SVGEGT. This CDR3 spans 15 amino acids. V lost 8 bases to trimming and J lost 7 bases, with 21 bases between them. The CDR3 region is CASQLGPGSGQPQHF. The CDR3, as DNA: TGTGCCAGCCAACTAGGCCCGGGCTCGGGACAGCCCCAGCATTTT.

This chain joins TRBV19 and TRBJ2-3; the D is unclear. The CDR3 sequence is 14 residues long. Looked up from germline, CDR1 is LNHDA and CDR2 is SQIVND (reference sequence). V was shortened by 1 base and J by 0 bases, with 5 bases between the two germline ends. Written as DNA, the CDR3 is TGTGCCAGTAGTATAGGGGGTAGCACAGATACGCAGTATTTT. Amino acids: CASSIGGSTDTQYF. Variable domain in full (rest from reference TRBV19 and TRBJ2-3): DGGITQSPKYLFRKEGQNVTLSCEQNLNHDAMYWYRQDPGQGLRLIYYSQIVNDFQKGDIAEGYSVSREKKESFPLTVTSAQKNPTAFYLCASSIGGSTDTQYFGPGTRLTVL.

A word on this clonotype: Just one base apart from a much larger clone, this may be a read error. This rearrangement joins TRBV12-3 or TRBV12-4 to TRBJ1-4, with 7 bases fitting TRBD1. This CDR3 has 14 amino acids. This chain's CDR3 is CAGSLRGGNEKLFF. CDR3 bases: TGTGCCGGCAGCCTCAGGGGGGGCAATGAAAAACTGTTTTTT.

This clonotype was picked up many times. The chain carries TRBV29-1 and TRBJ2-5, with 7 bases fitting TRBD2. The CDR3 consists of 13 residues. Germline trimming cut 7 bases from V and 0 bases from J; bases unmatched to any gene: 5. Germline V gene sequence: CDR1 SQVTM, CDR2 ANQGSEA. The CDR3 loop reads CSAIGTNQETQYF. CDR3 nucleotides: TGCAGCGCTATCGGGACTAACCAAGAGACCCAGTACTTC.

This clonotype was recorded only once. V is TRBV6-2 or TRBV6-3 and J is TRBJ1-1; possibly TRBD1 for D (6 bases). V lost 2 bases and J 1 base, leaving 20 bases between the germline ends. The CDR3 is made up of 18 amino acids. CDR1 and CDR2 from the germline V gene are MNHEY and SVGEGT. The DNA of the CDR3 is TGTGCCAGCAGTTACCAATCCGGGGGGCCGGAGGGGAACACTGAAGCTTTCTTT. This codes for CASSYQSGGPEGNTEAFF.

This clonotype came up many times. This chain joins TRBV2 and TRBJ2-1; no firm D call. Per germline, CDR1 SNHLY and CDR2 FYNNEI. The CDR3 covers 15 residues. Trimming stripped 3 bases from V and 6 bases from J, with 15 bases between. The CDR3 DNA is TGTGCCAGCAGTGAGGATGGTCTACAGTCCAATGAGCAGTTCTTC. It encodes CASSEDGLQSNEQFF. Looking up the rest from reference TRBV2 and TRBJ2-1 gives the full variable domain: EPEVTQTPSHQVTQMGQEVILRCVPISNHLYFYWYRQILGQKVEFLVSFYNNEISEKSEIFDDQFSVERPDGSNFTLKIRSTKLEDSAMYFCASSEDGLQSNEQFFGPGTRLTVL.

J is TRBJ1-1 and V is TRBV6-2 or TRBV6-3; D perhaps matches TRBD1 (5 bases). This CDR3 comprises 12 residues. The V end was cut by 5 bases, the J end by 10 bases, with 14 bases between. The germline gives CDR1 MNHEY, CDR2 SVGEGT. Here the CDR3 DNA reads TGTGCCAGCAGTCCCCAGGGCCTGGGAGCTTTCTTT. Translation gives CASSPQGLGAFF.

In the case of this clonotype: This may come from a read error, since a much larger clone is one base off. The chain recombines TRBV6-5 with TRBJ2-3; a possible D gene is TRBD1 (6 bases). Trimming removed 6 bases at V and 0 bases at J, with 13 bases between. CDR1 MNHEY and CDR2 SVGAGI come from the germline V gene. The CDR3 has 15 amino acids. The CDR3 region is CASRWTAASTDTQYF. For the CDR3, the DNA is TGTGCCAGCAGATGGACAGCAGCTAGCACAGATACGCAGTATTTT.

This clonotype has ten or more counts. The chain joins TRBV29-1 to TRBJ2-7; D possibly corresponds to TRBD1 (5 bases). CDR3 length: 11 residues. V was trimmed by 6 bases and J by 6 bases, leaving 12 bases between them. CDR1 and CDR2 from the germline V gene are SQVTM and ANQGSEA. CDR3 in amino acids: CSVRDSSEQYF. Written as DNA, the CDR3 is TGCAGCGTCCGCGACAGCTCCGAGCAGTACTTC.